One and the same sample provided the 30 T cell receptor beta chains below, sequenced in a study of T cells in Graves' hyperthyroidism and ophthalmopathy. Amplification of TCR beta CDR3 regions used RNA as the template. The primer set for the first-round RT-PCR of the TCR CDR3 was HTBI. One entry per CDR3 protein, called by TCRdb with MiXCR from the multiplex PCR reads. This table holds about 500,000 distinct CDR3 sequences, about a sixth found once. The sequenced sample consisted of blood. The receptors stem from a woman between 18 and 29 years old with Graves' hyperthyroidism.

The V and J genes are TRBV6-5 and TRBJ2-5; 7 nucleotides match TRBD1. With 3 bases clipped from V and 3 bases from J, the junction kept 13 bases outside the gene matches. Germline CDR1 and CDR2: MNHEY and SVGAGI. The CDR3 has 17 amino acids. CDR3 in DNA: TGTGCCAGCAGTTATCACCGAGGACAGGTGGGGAAAGAGACCCAGTACTTC. Translating it yields CASSYHRGQVGKETQYF.

Worth noting for this clonotype: A read error may account for a junction end that differs from germline. This chain uses TRBV10-2 with TRBJ2-3; D is possibly TRBD2 (5 bases). In germline, CDR1 is WSHSY, CDR2 SAAADI. The CDR3 spans 17 residues. Here the CDR3 DNA reads TGTGCCAGCAGTGAGGGTTCAAGGTTCGCTAGCACAGATACGCAGTATTTT. Amino acids: CASSEGSRFASTDTQYF.

This clonotype was observed a handful of times. This sequence joins TRBV20-1 and TRBJ2-2; D is undetermined. Germline lookup yields CDR1 DFQATT and CDR2 SNEGSKA (reference sequence). Trimming left V 2 bases short and J 6 bases short, with 22 bases between. This CDR3 region has 17 residues. In DNA form, the CDR3 reads TGCAGTGCTAGAATCCCGGCCCTTAGTTCGGCTCCCGGGGAGCTGTTTTTT. Translation gives CSARIPALSSAPGELFF.

This clonotype was counted ten times or more. The V gene is TRBV20-1, the J gene TRBJ2-7; the match to TRBD1 covers 9 bases. The CDR3 consists of 14 residues. CDR1 and CDR2 from the germline V gene are DFQATT and SNEGSKA (reference sequence). J gave up 3 bases and V 6 bases, and 9 bases lay outside the gene matches. This chain's CDR3 is CSAQPPGQGYEQYF. CDR3 in DNA: TGCAGTGCCCAACCACCGGGACAGGGCTACGAGCAGTACTTC.

The chain links TRBV7-9 to TRBJ2-1; no firm D call. The germline gives CDR1 SEHNR, CDR2 FQNEAQ (reference sequence). CDR3 length: 14 residues. Deletions cut 1 base from V and 7 bases from J, with 11 bases between. CDR3 residues: CASSLVPVWNEQFF. CDR3 nucleotide sequence: TGTGCCAGCAGCTTAGTCCCGGTTTGGAATGAGCAGTTCTTC. Supplemented by reference TRBV7-9 and TRBJ2-1, the full variable domain reads DTGVSQNPRHKITKRGQNVTFRCDPISEHNRLYWYRQTLGQGPEFLTYFQNEAQLEKSRLLSDRFSAERPKGSFSTLEIQRTEQGDSAMYLCASSLVPVWNEQFFGPGTRLTVL.

The chain combines TRBV29-1 with TRBJ2-2; a possible D gene is TRBD1 (6 bases). Germline V CDR1 and CDR2: SQVTM, ANQGSEA. The V and J ends lost 1 base and 14 bases respectively, with 17 bases between them. CDR3 length: 13 residues. CDR3 coding DNA: TGCAGCGTTGAAGCTGGGGCCCAGGGGAGACTGTTTTTT. This codes for CSVEAGAQGRLFF.

The gene calls are TRBV29-1 and TRBJ2-7; TRBD1 aligns across 10 bases. V shed 2 bases, J shed 7 bases, and the junction held 2 bases outside the gene matches. CDR3 size: 12 residues. Germline CDR1 reads SQVTM; CDR2 reads ANQGSEA. Here the CDR3 reads CSVELDRGEQYF. The CDR3 DNA is TGCAGCGTTGAACTGGACAGGGGGGAGCAGTACTTC.

Many counts were recorded for this clonotype. The V gene is TRBV6-1, the J gene TRBJ2-3; maybe TRBD2 (5 bases). Germline lookup yields CDR1 MNHNS and CDR2 SASEGT. Trimming cost V 6 bases and J 0 bases, with 13 bases left between them. CDR3 size: 15 residues. CDR3 protein: CASRPGRTSTDTQYF. In nucleotides, the CDR3 is TGTGCCAGCAGGCCCGGACGGACTAGCACAGATACGCAGTATTTT.

This clonotype was observed at least ten times. The chain links TRBV15 to TRBJ1-4, with 8 bases lining up with TRBD1. Germline lookup yields CDR1 LNHNV and CDR2 YYDKDF (reference sequence). Unmatched junction bases numbered 5, after V lost 4 bases and J lost 7 bases. The CDR3 loop spans 14 amino acids. The CDR3, as DNA: TGTGCCACCAGCACTCGACAGGGGAGTGAAAAACTGTTTTTT. Its translation is CATSTRQGSEKLFF.

This clonotype showed up just a few times. The chain combines TRBV15 with TRBJ1-5, with TRBD1 matching over 8 bases. Per germline, CDR1 LNHNV and CDR2 YYDKDF (reference sequence). The CDR3 has 16 amino acids. The V gene end was trimmed by 1 base and the J gene end by 7 bases; junction bases not matched to a gene: 9. This CDR3 is CATSRVRGQGGQPQHF. In DNA, the CDR3 is TGTGCCACCAGCAGAGTGCGAGGACAGGGAGGACAGCCCCAGCATTTT.

This clonotype showed up many times. The chain combines TRBV6-2 or TRBV6-3 with TRBJ1-2, with D tentatively TRBD1 (5 bases). CDR3 length: 18 amino acids. Germline CDR1 is MNHEY and CDR2 is SVGEGT. V was cut by 5 bases and J by 3 bases, with 25 bases left in between. DNA for the CDR3: TGTGCCAGCAGTCCGCTACGGGGCCGTCCAACTCGGGACTATGGCTACACCTTC. Translating gives CASSPLRGRPTRDYGYTF.

This clonotype was seen a few times. V is TRBV6-1 and J is TRBJ1-4; D unresolved. The germline V gene encodes CDR1 MNHNS and CDR2 SASEGT. Trimming left V 5 bases short and J 8 bases short, with 21 bases between. The CDR3 sequence is 16 residues long. The CDR3 is CASSPGVVDGGEKLFF. The CDR3 nucleotides read TGTGCCAGCAGTCCGGGAGTCGTCGACGGAGGGGAAAAACTGTTTTTT.

The chain combines TRBV11-3 with TRBJ2-3; 9 nucleotides align to TRBD2. The junction had 17 bases not matched to a gene; V was cut back by 4 bases and J by 3 bases. This CDR3 comprises 19 residues. Germline V gene data show CDR1 as SGHNT and CDR2 as YENEEA. CDR3 in amino acids: CASSSPTGAMAGGTDTQYF. CDR3 nucleotide sequence: TGTGCCAGCAGCTCCCCTACGGGCGCTATGGCGGGGGGGACAGATACGCAGTATTTT.

The V gene is TRBV29-1, the J gene TRBJ2-7; 10 nucleotides agree with TRBD1. V shed 6 bases, J shed 3 bases, and the junction held 8 bases outside the gene matches. The CDR3 length is 14 residues. Per the germline V gene, CDR1 is SQVTM and CDR2 is ANQGSEA. Here the CDR3 DNA reads TGCAGCGTGGGCCGACAGGGGGCTTACTACGAGCAGTACTTC. Protein product: CSVGRQGAYYEQYF.

This clonotype was recorded many times. J is TRBJ1-5 and V is TRBV6-2 or TRBV6-3, with unresolved D. V lost 2 bases and J lost 7, with 15 bases in between. The germline CDR1 and CDR2 sequences are MNHEY and SVGEGT. This CDR3 region has 15 residues. In nucleotides, the CDR3 is TGTGCCAGCAGTTACGCGGCTTACACGGGCCAGCCCCAGCATTTT. Its translation: CASSYAAYTGQPQHF.

The sample holds many counts of this clonotype. Written as DNA, the CDR3 is TGTGCCAGCAGTTTAGAATACAGGGGCTCACCCCTCCACTTT. Its protein is CASSLEYRGSPLHF. V is TRBV12-3 or TRBV12-4 and J is TRBJ1-6; 7 bases match TRBD1. This CDR3 contains 14 residues. After removal of 1 base from V and 10 bases from J, the junction contained 4 bases not matched to a gene.

This clonotype was counted only a few times. The chain uses TRBV28 and TRBJ2-3; TRBD1 matches 9 bases. This CDR3 contains 18 residues. Germline values: CDR1 MDHEN, CDR2 SYDVKM. V trimming: 3 bases; J trimming: 5 bases; junction bases outside the gene matches: 15. CDR3 in DNA: TGTGCCAGCAGTTTGGGGCAACAGGGGGCCTTGGGTAGAGATACGCAGTATTTT. It codes for CASSLGQQGALGRDTQYF.

There are many counts of this clonotype. The rearrangement joins TRBV7-9 to TRBJ2-1; D may correspond to TRBD1 or TRBD2 (5 bases each). The CDR3 spans 15 residues. Germline V lookup: CDR1 SEHNR, CDR2 FQNEAQ (reference sequence). V was trimmed by 4 bases and J by 8 bases, leaving 18 bases between them. The DNA of the CDR3 is TGTGCCAGCAGCTCACCGGGACCTTCGCTTGATGAGCAGTTCTTC. Its translation: CASSSPGPSLDEQFF.

The table lists this clonotype with many counts. The chain uses TRBV12-3 or TRBV12-4 and TRBJ1-1; 7 bases match TRBD1. The V segment lost 4 bases and the J segment 7 bases; nucleotides outside the gene matches: 6. The CDR3 length is 13 residues. In DNA form, the CDR3 reads TGTGCCAGCAGTTCGGACAGGACCTTTGAAGCTTTCTTT. Amino acid sequence: CASSSDRTFEAFF.

This chain joins TRBV7-2 and TRBJ1-2, with D hard to call. V gave up 0 bases and J gave up 6 bases, with 11 bases separating them. The CDR3 contains 14 residues. The germline V gene has CDR1 SGHTA and CDR2 FQGNSA. The CDR3 sequence: CASSLAPNLNGYTF. The CDR3 nucleotides are TGTGCCAGCAGCTTAGCCCCAAACCTTAATGGCTACACCTTC.

This clonotype has just a few counts. This rearrangement joins TRBV10-2 to TRBJ2-1; D gene uncertain. V lost 3 bases to trimming and J lost 0 bases, with 9 bases between them. CDR3 length: 15 residues. Germline loops: CDR1 WSHSY, CDR2 SAAADI. CDR3 sequence (DNA): TGCGCCAGCAGTGATAAGGCCAGCTCCTACAATGAGCAGTTCTTC. It yields the protein CASSDKASSYNEQFF.

V usage is TRBV4-2 and J usage is TRBJ1-5; possibly TRBD1 for D (6 bases). Germline loops: CDR1 LGHNA, CDR2 YNFKEQ. Trimming took off 5 bases at V and 6 bases at J, with 14 bases between the two ends. The CDR3 covers 14 residues. The CDR3 bases are TGTGCCAGCAGCGGCCAGGGGATTCGTCAGCCCCAGCATTTT. This encodes CASSGQGIRQPQHF.

This clonotype was counted ten times or more. V gene TRBV12-3 or TRBV12-4 combines with J gene TRBJ2-7; possible D gene TRBD2, 5 bases. V was pared by 3 bases and J by 2 bases, with 11 bases between. The CDR3 loop spans 14 amino acids. The CDR3 sequence: CASSFSLATYEQYF. The CDR3 nucleotides are TGTGCCAGCAGTTTCTCCTTAGCGACCTACGAGCAGTACTTC.

This clonotype was seen a few times. The chain combines TRBV28 with TRBJ1-5; D is possibly TRBD1 (6 bases). Germline values: CDR1 MDHEN, CDR2 SYDVKM. The ends were cut back, 3 bases at V and 2 bases at J, with 14 bases in the middle. The CDR3 is 16 residues long. This CDR3 is CASSLGGARGNQPQHF. The CDR3, as DNA: TGTGCCAGCAGTTTGGGGGGGGCGCGGGGCAATCAGCCCCAGCATTTT.

This clonotype has ten or more counts. V gene TRBV11-2 combines with J gene TRBJ2-1; D may be TRBD1 (5 bases). V lost 5 bases and J lost 4, with 15 bases in between. The CDR3 extends over 15 amino acids. Per germline, CDR1 SGHAT and CDR2 FQNNGV. The CDR3 region has the DNA TGTGCCAGCAGCCCTAGGGGCTATGCATACAATGAGCAGTTCTTC. Its translation: CASSPRGYAYNEQFF.

The gene calls are TRBV5-1 and TRBJ1-1, with 12 bases fitting TRBD1. V shed 0 bases, J shed 5 bases, and the junction held 8 bases outside the gene matches. The germline CDR1 and CDR2 sequences are SGHRS and YFSETQ. This CDR3 is 17 amino acids long. This chain's CDR3 is CASSLEGQGAGGTEAFF. In nucleotides, the CDR3 is TGCGCCAGCAGCTTGGAGGGACAGGGGGCTGGAGGAACTGAAGCTTTCTTT. The full variable domain, rest sourced from reference TRBV5-1 and TRBJ1-1, is KAGVTQTPRYLIKTRGQQVTLSCSPISGHRSVSWYQQTPGQGLQFLFEYFSETQRNKGNFPGRFSGRQFSNSRSEMNVSTLELGDSALYLCASSLEGQGAGGTEAFFGQGTRLTVV.

The rearrangement joins TRBV12-3 or TRBV12-4 to TRBJ1-5; TRBD1 aligns across 7 bases. With V trimmed by 6 bases and J by 2 bases, 4 bases remained unmatched. There are 14 residues in the CDR3. Here the CDR3 reads CASRKGAGNQPQHF. In nucleotides, the CDR3 is TGTGCCAGCAGGAAGGGGGCTGGCAATCAGCCCCAGCATTTT.

There are a few counts of this clonotype. The gene calls are TRBV7-9 and TRBJ2-1; TRBD1 matches 7 bases. V was pared by 5 bases and J by 4 bases, with 8 bases of the junction left unmatched. The CDR3 runs to 15 residues. CDR1 is SEHNR and CDR2 is FQNEAQ in the germline V gene (reference sequence). CDR3 sequence (DNA): TGTGCCAGCAGCCCCGGGACAGTGCCGTACAATGAGCAGTTCTTC. It specifies CASSPGTVPYNEQFF.

Worth noting for this clonotype: This sequence may be a read error, since a much larger clone differs from it by one base. Here the CDR3 DNA reads TGTGCCAGCAGTGAACGGATAGGGTTCTATGGCTACACCTTC. Translated, it gives CASSERIGFYGYTF. The rearrangement joins TRBV25-1 to TRBJ1-2; D remains ambiguous. Germline V gene lookup returns CDR1 MGHDK and CDR2 SYGVNS. This CDR3 is built from 14 residues. V was cut by 2 bases and J by 4 bases, with 11 bases left in between.

This clonotype was seen repeatedly, ten times or more. The V gene is TRBV20-1, the J gene TRBJ1-4, with 7 bases aligning to TRBD1. The CDR3 totals 13 residues. CDR1 and CDR2 from the germline V gene are DFQATT and SNEGSKA (reference sequence). V shed 6 bases and J 8 bases; nucleotides not matched to a gene: 9. CDR3 residues: CSANRGREEKLFF. As DNA, the CDR3 is TGCAGTGCCAACAGGGGTAGGGAGGAAAAACTGTTTTTT.